The 27 T cell receptor beta chains below come from one sample, sequenced in a study of shared clonotypes between healthy human individuals. Here immunoSEQ multiplex PCR was the method, and the copy in TCRdb shows in-frame clones only, minus some. This sample yields some 1.1 million clones, of which 77% are seen a single time; more than 0.85% belongs to the top ten. The sequenced material came from memory CD4+ T cells from PBMCs. As to subset: CD45RA-negative fraction. The receptors derive from a man in his late teens or twenties in good health. Some clones in this sample may be carry-over from other donors' samples.

The chain joins TRBV5-1 to TRBJ2-3; a possible D gene is TRBD1 (6 bases). CDR1 and CDR2 from the germline V gene are SGHRS and YFSETQ. The length of the CDR3 is 14 residues. V was shortened by 5 bases and J by 0 bases, with 10 bases between the two germline ends. CDR3 in amino acids: CASRPRGSTDTQYF. For the CDR3, the DNA is TGCGCCAGCAGACCCAGGGGCAGCACAGATACGCAGTATTTT.

On this clone itself: This sample also contains other DNA sequences that code for the same CDR3. The chain is built from TRBV5-1 and TRBJ1-1, with 7 bases matching TRBD1. J was trimmed by 2 bases and V by 4 bases; bases with no gene match: 2. Looked up from germline, CDR1 is SGHRS and CDR2 is YFSETQ. This CDR3 has 13 amino acids. The DNA of the CDR3 is TGCGCCAGCAGCCGACAGGGAAACACTGAAGCTTTCTTT. Its protein is CASSRQGNTEAFF.

The chain uses TRBV10-3 and TRBJ1-1; 9 bases match TRBD1. Germline V lookup: CDR1 ENHRY, CDR2 SYGVKD. V lost 6 bases to trimming and J lost 6 bases; unmatched junction nucleotides: 5. The CDR3 has 13 amino acids. The CDR3 DNA is TGTGCCATCAGAGGACAGGGGAGAGCTGAAGCTTTCTTT. Encoded protein: CAIRGQGRAEAFF.

The V call is TRBV7-3, the J call TRBJ2-2, with D possibly matching TRBD1 (5 bases). Trimming pared 6 bases from V and 2 bases from J, leaving 16 bases between. This CDR3 has 16 amino acids. Per the germline V gene, CDR1 is SGHTA and CDR2 is FQGTGA. This chain's CDR3 is CASSKSTAVNTGELFF. The CDR3 DNA sequence: TGTGCCAGCAGTAAATCGACAGCCGTTAACACCGGGGAGCTGTTTTTT.

This clone was seen many times. The V gene is TRBV27, the J gene TRBJ1-4; 10 nucleotides agree with TRBD1. The CDR3 length is 14 residues. The germline gives CDR1 MNHEY, CDR2 SMNVEV (reference sequence). Germline trimming cut 5 bases from V and 7 bases from J; bases unmatched to any gene: 4. CDR3 DNA: TGTGCCAGCAGTAGACAGGGGGCGCTTGAAAAACTGTTTTTT. Amino acids: CASSRQGALEKLFF.

The chain combines TRBV4-2 with TRBJ2-5; D is uncertain. The J call may be in error: the DNA end matches TRBJ2-7 better. The CDR3 is 15 amino acids. Germline CDR1 LGHNA, CDR2 YNFKEQ. The CDR3 is CASSQGVTHSYEQYF. CDR3 DNA: TGTGCCAGCAGCCAAGGAGTAACCCACTCCTACGAGCAGTACTTC.

On this clone itself: Different DNA sequences within this sample yield the same CDR3. The J gene is TRBJ2-1, the V gene TRBV5-1; 9 bases align to TRBD2. V lost 0 bases and J lost 7; bases outside the gene matches: 5. CDR1 and CDR2 from the germline V gene are SGHRS and YFSETQ. The CDR3 consists of 15 residues. The CDR3 coding sequence is TGCGCCAGCAGCTTGGGGCTAGCGGGGCTAAATGAGCAGTTCTTC. Its translation is CASSLGLAGLNEQFF.

This chain uses TRBV23-1 with TRBJ2-7; tentatively, D is TRBD2 (5 bases). TRBV23-1 belongs to the ORF category, with a function that is uncertain. Trimming left V 4 bases short and J 5 bases short, with 6 bases between. This CDR3 contains 11 residues. The CDR3 protein is CASSLGNEQYF. CDR3 coding DNA: TGCGCCAGCAGTCTCGGGAACGAGCAGTACTTC.

Note on this clone: The sample contains more than one DNA sequence encoding this CDR3. This chain connects TRBV5-1 to TRBJ1-2; D not resolved. The CDR3 runs to 12 residues. Germline CDR1 reads SGHRS; CDR2 reads YFSETQ. The V gene lost 4 bases and the J gene lost 5 bases, with 9 bases spanning the gap. The CDR3 here is CASSPDVYGYTF. The CDR3 bases are TGCGCCAGCAGCCCGGACGTGTATGGCTACACCTTC. The variable domain in full, with the rest retrieved from reference TRBV5-1 and TRBJ1-2, is KAGVTQTPRYLIKTRGQQVTLSCSPISGHRSVSWYQQTPGQGLQFLFEYFSETQRNKGNFPGRFSGRQFSNSRSEMNVSTLELGDSALYLCASSPDVYGYTFGSGTRLTVV.

Notes on this clone: Other DNA sequences of this sample code for an identical CDR3. The chain carries TRBV19 and TRBJ2-3, with 8 bases identical to TRBD1. This CDR3 is built from 15 residues. V shed 3 bases, J shed 1 base, and the junction held 3 bases outside the gene matches. Germline CDR1 LNHDA, CDR2 SQIVND (reference sequence). The CDR3 DNA is TGTGCCAGTAGTATTTTGACAGGGGGCACAGATACGCAGTATTTT. Protein: CASSILTGGTDTQYF.

The chain recombines TRBV2 with TRBJ2-2; D unresolved. CDR3 size: 14 residues. V was trimmed by 6 bases and J by 1 base, leaving 9 bases between them. CDR1 SNHLY and CDR2 FYNNEI come from the germline V gene. This CDR3 is CASSPLVNTGELFF. The CDR3 DNA reads TGTGCCAGCAGCCCACTCGTGAACACCGGGGAGCTGTTTTTT.

This clone has just a few counts. Other DNA sequences in the sample encode the same CDR3. The chain recombines TRBV28 with TRBJ1-4; a possible D gene is TRBD1 (6 bases). V lost 5 bases to trimming and J lost 0 bases, with 13 bases between them. The CDR3 is 16 residues long. Germline CDR1 MDHEN, CDR2 SYDVKM. The CDR3 here is CASSSPGTPTNEKLFF. CDR3 DNA: TGTGCCAGCAGTAGCCCCGGGACACCAACTAATGAAAAACTGTTTTTT. Filled out from reference TRBV28 and TRBJ1-4, the complete variable domain reads DVKVTQSSRYLVKRTGEKVFLECVQDMDHENMFWYRQDPGLGLRLIYFSYDVKMKEKGDIPEGYSVSREKKERFSLILESASTNQTSMYLCASSSPGTPTNEKLFFGSGTQLSVL.

The rearrangement links TRBV7-2 to TRBJ1-2, with 7 bases lining up with TRBD1. V shed 1 base and J 5 bases; nucleotides not matched to a gene: 7. CDR1 and CDR2 (germline): SGHTA, FQGNSA. The CDR3 totals 15 residues. CDR3 sequence (DNA): TGTGCCAGCAGCTTAGGGGGGACAGCCCCGTATGGCTACACCTTC. This sequence encodes CASSLGGTAPYGYTF.

The J gene is TRBJ2-7, the V gene TRBV28; 8 bases fit TRBD2. Germline V gene sequence: CDR1 MDHEN, CDR2 SYDVKM. The J segment lost 6 bases and the V segment lost 7 bases, leaving 11 bases of the junction unmatched. The CDR3 consists of 14 residues. DNA for the CDR3: TGTGCCAGCACCAATCGGACTAGCCCTCTCGAGCAGTACTTC. This encodes CASTNRTSPLEQYF.

The rearrangement joins TRBV7-7 to TRBJ2-2, with 8 positions matching TRBD1. CDR1 is SSHAT and CDR2 is FNYEAQ in the germline V gene (reference sequence). The CDR3 has 15 amino acids. V gave up 5 bases and J gave up 6 bases; unmatched junction bases: 8. The CDR3 here is CASSRVTGEAGELFF. DNA for the CDR3: TGTGCCAGCAGCCGCGTGACAGGGGAAGCCGGGGAGCTGTTTTTT.

This clone was seen repeatedly, ten times or more. This chain connects TRBV4-1 to TRBJ1-1; D gene uncertain. The CDR3 extends over 17 amino acids. V lost 3 bases, J lost 0 bases, and 17 bases lay in between. Per the germline V gene, CDR1 is MGHRA and CDR2 is YSYEKL. In nucleotides, the CDR3 is TGCGCCAGCAGCCACGTACCGGCTAGGTCCCTGAACACTGAAGCTTTCTTT. The encoded protein is CASSHVPARSLNTEAFF.

The chain has TRBV7-9 and TRBJ2-5; 10 bases map to TRBD1. J was trimmed by 2 bases and V by 9 bases; bases with no gene match: 9. The CDR3 runs 15 residues. In germline, CDR1 is SEHNR, CDR2 FQNEAQ (reference sequence). The CDR3: CASQWTGGVQETQYF. In DNA, the CDR3 is TGTGCCAGTCAATGGACAGGGGGGGTTCAAGAGACCCAGTACTTC.

V is TRBV10-3 and J is TRBJ1-1; 8 bases agree with TRBD1. CDR3 length: 16 residues. Per the germline V gene, CDR1 is ENHRY and CDR2 is SYGVKD. Losses at the gene ends were 6 bases for V and 7 bases for J; bases not matched to a gene: 16. CDR3 loop: CAISLGQGLANGEAFF. In DNA form, the CDR3 reads TGTGCCATCAGCCTCGGACAGGGTCTTGCGAATGGTGAAGCTTTCTTT.

V usage is TRBV28 and J usage is TRBJ2-7; 13 bases fit TRBD2. This CDR3 is built from 16 residues. Germline lookup yields CDR1 MDHEN and CDR2 SYDVKM. The V segment lost 6 bases and the J segment 4 bases; nucleotides outside the gene matches: 9. DNA for the CDR3: TGTGCCAGCAGCTTGAAGCGGACTAGCGGGAGTTACGAGCAGTACTTC. Amino acids: CASSLKRTSGSYEQYF.

The chain combines TRBV9 with TRBJ1-5, with no clear D. The CDR3 consists of 15 residues. The germline V gene encodes CDR1 SGDLS and CDR2 YYNGEE. V was pared by 0 bases and J by 4 bases, with 11 bases between. CDR3: CASSVAGRENQPQHF. The CDR3, as DNA: TGTGCCAGCAGCGTAGCAGGTAGGGAAAATCAGCCCCAGCATTTT.

The chain joins TRBV6-6 to TRBJ2-7; possibly TRBD2 for D (6 bases). The V gene lost 5 bases and the J gene lost 4 bases, with 21 bases spanning the gap. Germline V CDR1 and CDR2: MNHNY, SVGAGI (reference sequence). The CDR3 has 16 amino acids. Written as DNA, the CDR3 is TGTGCCAGCAGTCCGGGACTCCAAGTAAAGGGATACGAGCAGTACTTC. Protein sequence: CASSPGLQVKGYEQYF.

This rearrangement joins TRBV28 to TRBJ2-7, with TRBD1 identical over 9 bases. The CDR3 spans 14 residues. Germline CDR1 and CDR2: MDHEN and SYDVKM. With 7 bases clipped from V and 2 bases from J, the junction kept 6 bases outside the gene matches. CDR3 DNA sequence: TGTGCCAGCACCGGGACAGGGTCACCCTACGAGCAGTACTTC. It translates to CASTGTGSPYEQYF.

In this sample, this clone turned up a few times. CDR3 residues: CASSLRQRKAEAFF. In DNA form, the CDR3 reads TGTGCCAGCAGCTTACGACAGCGGAAGGCTGAAGCTTTCTTT. This rearrangement joins TRBV7-8 to TRBJ1-1, with D perhaps matching TRBD1 (5 bases). The CDR3 consists of 14 residues. Germline V gives CDR1 SGHVS, CDR2 FQNEAQ. Trimming removed 2 bases from V and 6 bases from J, with 13 bases in between. The full variable domain, rest sourced from reference TRBV7-8 and TRBJ1-1, is GAGVSQSPRYKVAKRGQDVALRCDPISGHVSLFWYQQALGQGPEFLTYFQNEAQLDKSGLPSDRFFAERPEGSVSTLKIQRTQQEDSAVYLCASSLRQRKAEAFFGQGTRLTVV.

This chain links TRBV6-5 with TRBJ1-2, with TRBD1 as a possible D gene (6 bases). CDR3 length equals 14 residues. The germline gives CDR1 MNHEY, CDR2 SVGAGI. Trimming pared 2 bases from V and 4 bases from J, leaving 11 bases between. CDR3 residues: CASSYGGGLYGYTF. The CDR3 DNA sequence: TGTGCCAGCAGTTACGGGGGGGGCCTCTATGGCTACACCTTC.

This sequence joins TRBV7-9 and TRBJ1-1; TRBD1 aligns across 10 bases. The CDR3 extends over 15 amino acids. Looked up from germline, CDR1 is SEHNR and CDR2 is FQNEAQ (reference sequence). V trimming: 4 bases; J trimming: 5 bases; junction bases outside the gene matches: 7. The DNA for the CDR3 is TGTGCCAGCAGCTCCTACCGGACAGGGGGGACTGAAGCTTTCTTT. Its protein is CASSSYRTGGTEAFF.

This clone was observed once. The chain couples TRBV7-3 to TRBJ2-1; 7 bases line up with TRBD2. The CDR3 is made up of 15 amino acids. The J segment lost 6 bases and the V segment lost 2 bases, leaving 7 bases of the junction unmatched. Germline CDR1 and CDR2: SGHTA and FQGTGA. The CDR3 coding sequence is TGTGCCAGCAGCTTAGCGAGCGGGACCGTCAATGAGCAGTTCTTC. As protein: CASSLASGTVNEQFF.

The CDR3 DNA reads TGTGCCGGCACCTCTTCCAGGGTCACTAGCAATCAGCCCCAGCATTTT. Encoded protein: CAGTSSRVTSNQPQHF. The rearrangement uses TRBV5-8 and TRBJ1-5, with D tentatively TRBD1 (5 bases). CDR3 size: 16 residues. The V and J ends lost 10 bases and 0 bases respectively, with 20 bases between them. Germline V gene sequence: CDR1 SGHTS, CDR2 YDEGEE.